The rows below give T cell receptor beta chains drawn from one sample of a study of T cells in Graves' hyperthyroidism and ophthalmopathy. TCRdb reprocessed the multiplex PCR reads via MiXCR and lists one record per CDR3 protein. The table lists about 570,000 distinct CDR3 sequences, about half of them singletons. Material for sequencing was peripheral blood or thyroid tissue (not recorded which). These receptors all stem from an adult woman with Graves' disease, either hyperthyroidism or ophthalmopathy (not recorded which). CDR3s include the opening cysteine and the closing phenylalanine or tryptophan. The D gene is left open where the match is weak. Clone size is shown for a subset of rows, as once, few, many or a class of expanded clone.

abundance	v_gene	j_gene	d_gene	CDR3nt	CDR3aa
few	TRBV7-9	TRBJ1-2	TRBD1	TGTGCCAGCTACAGGGGCAGGGCTAACTATGGCTACACCTTC	CASYRGRANYGYTF
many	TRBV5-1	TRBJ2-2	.	TGCGCCAGCAGCTTTAATCCTCGGGCGGTCGCCGGGGAGCTGTTTTTT	CASSFNPRAVAGELFF
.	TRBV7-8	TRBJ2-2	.	TGCGCCAGCAGCTCCTCCTCAATGAACACCGGGGAGCTGTTTTTT	CASSSSSMNTGELFF
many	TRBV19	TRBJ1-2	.	TGTGCCAGTAGACAATGGGGCTACACCTTC	CASRQWGYTF
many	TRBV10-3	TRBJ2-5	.	TGTGCCATCAGAGAGGGGGTGGCGGACCAAGAGACCCAGTACTTC	CAIREGVADQETQYF
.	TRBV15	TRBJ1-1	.	TGTGCCACCAGCAGAGATCGTCAGGGAGACACTGAAGCTTTCTTT	CATSRDRQGDTEAFF
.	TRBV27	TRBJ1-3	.	TGTGCCAGCAGTCCCGGGGGGGGTAGCGGCTCTGGAAACACCATATATTTT	CASSPGGGSGSGNTIYF
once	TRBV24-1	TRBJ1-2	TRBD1	TGTGCCACCAGTAATAGACAGGGCCCAAACACCTTC	CATSNRQGPNTF
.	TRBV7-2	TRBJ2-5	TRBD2	TGTGCCAGCAGCCATCCTACTAGCGGGAGTTGGGAGACCCAGTACTTC	CASSHPTSGSWETQYF
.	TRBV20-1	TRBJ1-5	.	TGCAGTGCTAGAGTAGCAGTCAATCAGCCCCAGCATTTT	CSARVAVNQPQHF
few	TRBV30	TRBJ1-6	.	TGTGCCTGGAGTGTACGTATTAGAGAGTCACCCCTCCACTTT	CAWSVRIRESPLHF
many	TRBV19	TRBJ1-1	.	TGTGCCAGTCGGATAGGGGGGAACACTGAAGCTTTCTTT	CASRIGGNTEAFF
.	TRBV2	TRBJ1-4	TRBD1	TGTGCCAGCAGTGGGGGACAGGATGAAAAACTGTTTTTT	CASSGGQDEKLFF
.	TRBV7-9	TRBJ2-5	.	TGTGCCAGCACCACACTACGGGCGGGGAAAGAGACCCAGTACTTC	CASTTLRAGKETQYF
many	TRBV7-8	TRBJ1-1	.	TGTGCCAGCAGCTTAGGATGGGGGACTGAAGCTTTCTTT	CASSLGWGTEAFF
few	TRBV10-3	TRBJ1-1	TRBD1	TGTGCCATCAGTGAGTCGGGGACAGGGGAAGCTTTCTTT	CAISESGTGEAFF
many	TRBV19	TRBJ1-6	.	TGTGCCAGTAGCCCCGTGCGGGCTGGGGGTAATTCACCCCTCCACTTT	CASSPVRAGGNSPLHF
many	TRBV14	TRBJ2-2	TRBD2	TGTGCCAGCAGCCGCGCTAGCGGGACGACAACCGGGGAGCTGTTTTTT	CASSRASGTTTGELFF
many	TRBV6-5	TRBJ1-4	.	TGTGCCAGCAGTTACTCCGGTCGGGCGGGTGGAAAACTGTTTTTT	CASSYSGRAGGKLFF
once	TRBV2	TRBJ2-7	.	TGTGCCAGCAGTGAGATAACAGGCAGCCACTACGAGCAGTACTTC	CASSEITGSHYEQYF
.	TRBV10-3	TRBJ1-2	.	TGTGCCATCAGTGGGATAAGACAGGTTGTTCGTGGCTACACCTTC	CAISGIRQVVRGYTF
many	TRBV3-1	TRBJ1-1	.	TGTGCCAGCAGCCAAGGTGGACCCCCTCGAGACACTGAAGCTTTCTTT	CASSQGGPPRDTEAFF
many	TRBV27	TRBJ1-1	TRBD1	TGTGCCAGCAGTTCCTGGACAGGGGACACTGAAGCTTTCTTT	CASSSWTGDTEAFF
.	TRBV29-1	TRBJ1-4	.	TGCAGCGTTGGTTCAACTAATGAAAAACTGTTTTTT	CSVGSTNEKLFF
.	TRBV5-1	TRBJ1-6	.	TGCGCCAGCAGCCCGAGACAGGACGCTTTGGATAATTCACCCCTCCACTTT	CASSPRQDALDNSPLHF
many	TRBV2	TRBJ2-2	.	TGTGCCAGGATGGATGGCGGGGAGCTGTTTTTT	CARMDGGELFF
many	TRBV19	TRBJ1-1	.	TGTGCCAGTAGTACGGTGGGCAATGAAGCTTTCTTT	CASSTVGNEAFF
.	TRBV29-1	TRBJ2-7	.	TGCAGCGGGGACGGGGCATACTACGAGCAGTACTTC	CSGDGAYYEQYF
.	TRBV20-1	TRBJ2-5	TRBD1	TGCAGTGCTAAGGACAGGGCGGTTCAAGAGACCCAGTACTTC	CSAKDRAVQETQYF
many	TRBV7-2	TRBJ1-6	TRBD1	TGTGCCAGCAGCCAGGCGGCAGGGGGCTCACCCCTCCACTTT	CASSQAAGGSPLHF
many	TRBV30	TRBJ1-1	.	TGTGCCTGGAGTCCTTACGCGGGTCGTACTGAAGCTTTCTTT	CAWSPYAGRTEAFF
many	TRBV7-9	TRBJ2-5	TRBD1	TGTGCCAGCAGCGTGGAAGACAGGGAATTGGAGACCCAGTACTTC	CASSVEDRELETQYF
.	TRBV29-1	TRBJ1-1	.	TGCAGCGTTGAAGGACAAAGGGTGAACACTGAAGCTTTCTTT	CSVEGQRVNTEAFF
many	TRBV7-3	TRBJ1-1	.	TGTGCCAGCAGCTTAAGCGCGGCAGGGAACACTGAAGCTTTCTTT	CASSLSAAGNTEAFF
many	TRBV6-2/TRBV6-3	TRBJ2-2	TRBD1	TGTGCCAGCAGTTACGGGACAGTTAACACCGGGGAGCTGTTTTTT	CASSYGTVNTGELFF
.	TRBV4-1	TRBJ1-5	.	TGCGCCAGCACCATATCCCCCTGGAGGAGCAATCAGCCCCAGCATTTT	CASTISPWRSNQPQHF
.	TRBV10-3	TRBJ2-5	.	TGTGCCTGCGGGGACAGAACTGAGACCCAGTACTTC	CACGDRTETQYF
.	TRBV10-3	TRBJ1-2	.	TGTGCCATCAGTGACGGGATGGACTATGGCTACACCTTC	CAISDGMDYGYTF
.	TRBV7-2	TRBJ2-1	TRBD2	TGTGCCAGCAGTCCAGCGGGACTAGCGGGATACAATGAGCAGTTCTTC	CASSPAGLAGYNEQFF
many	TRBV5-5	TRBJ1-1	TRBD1	TGTGCCACCAGTCACAGGGGAACGACTGAAGCTTTCTTT	CATSHRGTTEAFF
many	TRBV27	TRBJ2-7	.	TGTGCCAGCAGTTTAAGGGGCAGCACCTACGAGCAGTACTTC	CASSLRGSTYEQYF
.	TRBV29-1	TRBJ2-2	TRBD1	TGCAGCGTGGACAGGGGGCGCGACACCGGGGAGCTGTTTTTT	CSVDRGRDTGELFF
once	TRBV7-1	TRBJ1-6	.	TGTGCCAGTAGTCAGCAAGCGAATTCACCCCTCCACTTT	CASSQQANSPLHF
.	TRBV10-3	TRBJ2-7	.	TGTGCCATCATGGGGGGTTCGAACACCGGGGAGCTGTACTTC	CAIMGGSNTGELYF
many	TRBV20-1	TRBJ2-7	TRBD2	TGCAGTGCCCCGACTCTCACTAGCGCCAGAGAGCAGTACTTC	CSAPTLTSAREQYF
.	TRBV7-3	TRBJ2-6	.	TGTGCCAGCAGCTTAACGCCGGGGCGCGGAGCTTTC	CASSLTPGRGAF
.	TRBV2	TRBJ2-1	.	TGTGCCAGTGAACCGACAGGGGCGGGAGGTTTTGAGCAGTTCTTC	CASEPTGAGGFEQFF
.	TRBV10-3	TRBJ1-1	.	TGTGCCATCAGTCCCGACCACACTGAAGCTTTCTTT	CAISPDHTEAFF
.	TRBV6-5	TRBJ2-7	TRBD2	TGTGCCAGCAGTTACGGGCTAGCGGGACCCAGAGTGCAGTACTTC	CASSYGLAGPRVQYF
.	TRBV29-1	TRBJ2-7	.	TGCAGCGTTGAAAAGGGGGTGCGGACAGTCTCCTACGAGCAGTACTTC	CSVEKGVRTVSYEQYF
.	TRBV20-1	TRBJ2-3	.	TGCAGTGCTAGGAGACTAGTGGTTCCAGATACGCAGTATTTT	CSARRLVVPDTQYF